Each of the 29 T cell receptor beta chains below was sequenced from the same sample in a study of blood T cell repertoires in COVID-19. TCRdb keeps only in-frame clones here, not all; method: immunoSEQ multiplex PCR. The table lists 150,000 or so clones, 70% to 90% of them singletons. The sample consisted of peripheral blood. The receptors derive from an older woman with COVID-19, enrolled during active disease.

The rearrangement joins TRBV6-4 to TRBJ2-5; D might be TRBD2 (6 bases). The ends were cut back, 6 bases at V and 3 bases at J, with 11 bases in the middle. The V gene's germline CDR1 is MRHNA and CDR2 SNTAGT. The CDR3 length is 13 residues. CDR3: CASSREAEETQYF. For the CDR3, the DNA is TGTGCCAGCAGCAGGGAGGCAGAAGAGACCCAGTACTTC.

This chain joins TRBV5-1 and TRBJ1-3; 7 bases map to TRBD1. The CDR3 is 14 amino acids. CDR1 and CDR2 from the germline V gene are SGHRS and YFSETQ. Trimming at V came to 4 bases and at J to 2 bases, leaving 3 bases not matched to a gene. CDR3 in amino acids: CASSLGQTGNTIYF. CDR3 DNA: TGCGCCAGCAGCCTGGGACAGACTGGAAACACCATATATTTT.

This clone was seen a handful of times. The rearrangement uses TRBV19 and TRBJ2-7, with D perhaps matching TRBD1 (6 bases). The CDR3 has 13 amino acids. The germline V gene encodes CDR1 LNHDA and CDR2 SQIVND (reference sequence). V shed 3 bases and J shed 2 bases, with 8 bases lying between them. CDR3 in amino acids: CASSIRDTYEQYF. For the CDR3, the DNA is TGTGCCAGTAGTATCAGGGACACCTACGAGCAGTACTTC.

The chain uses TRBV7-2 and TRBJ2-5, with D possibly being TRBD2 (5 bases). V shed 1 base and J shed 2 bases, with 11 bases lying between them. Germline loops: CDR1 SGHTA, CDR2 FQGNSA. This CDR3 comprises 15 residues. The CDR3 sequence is CASSLVVRGQETQYF. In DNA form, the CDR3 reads TGTGCCAGCAGCTTAGTCGTCCGGGGACAAGAGACCCAGTACTTC.

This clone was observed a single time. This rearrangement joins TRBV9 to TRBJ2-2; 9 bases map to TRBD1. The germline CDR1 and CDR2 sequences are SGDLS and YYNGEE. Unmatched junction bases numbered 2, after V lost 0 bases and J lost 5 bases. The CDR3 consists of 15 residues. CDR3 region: CASSVEGQGTGELFF. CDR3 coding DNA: TGTGCCAGCAGCGTAGAGGGACAGGGAACCGGGGAGCTGTTTTTT.

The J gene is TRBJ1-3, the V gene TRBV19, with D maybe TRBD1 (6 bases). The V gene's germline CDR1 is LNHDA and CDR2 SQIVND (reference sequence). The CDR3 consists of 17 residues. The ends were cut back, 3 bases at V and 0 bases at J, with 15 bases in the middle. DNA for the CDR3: TGTGCCAGTAGTATTGACTCCACAGGGCGCTCTGGAAACACCATATATTTT. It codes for CASSIDSTGRSGNTIYF.

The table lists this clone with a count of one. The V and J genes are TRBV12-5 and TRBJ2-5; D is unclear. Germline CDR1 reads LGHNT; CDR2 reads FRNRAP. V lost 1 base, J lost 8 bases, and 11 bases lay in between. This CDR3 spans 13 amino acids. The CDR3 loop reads CASGLASIETQYF. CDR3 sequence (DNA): TGTGCTAGTGGTTTGGCCAGTATTGAAACCCAGTACTTC.

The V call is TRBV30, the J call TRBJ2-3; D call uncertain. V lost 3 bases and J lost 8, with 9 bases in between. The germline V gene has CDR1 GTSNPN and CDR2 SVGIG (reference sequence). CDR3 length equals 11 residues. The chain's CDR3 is CAWRVSATQYF. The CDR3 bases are TGTGCCTGGAGAGTCAGTGCTACGCAGTATTTT.

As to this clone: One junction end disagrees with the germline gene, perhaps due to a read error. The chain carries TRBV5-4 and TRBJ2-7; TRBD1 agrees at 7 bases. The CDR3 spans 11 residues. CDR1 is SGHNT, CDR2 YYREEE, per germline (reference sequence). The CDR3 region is CASKGTGQYVF. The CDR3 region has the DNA TGTGCCAGCAAGGGCACGGGACAGTATGTCTTC. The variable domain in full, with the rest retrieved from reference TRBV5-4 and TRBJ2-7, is ETGVTQSPTHLIKTRGQQVTLRCSSQSGHNTVSWYQQALGQGPQFIFQYYREEENGRGNFPPRFSGLQFPNYSSELNVNALELDDSALYLCASKGTGQYVFGPGTRLTVT.

The CDR3 sequence: CASSLAGQGGPTEQYF. The CDR3 nucleotides read TGTGCCAGCAGCTTAGCGGGACAGGGGGGACCTACTGAGCAGTACTTC. The chain joins TRBV7-2 to TRBJ2-7; 11 bases align to TRBD1. This CDR3 is built from 16 residues. The germline V gene encodes CDR1 SGHTA and CDR2 FQGNSA. J was trimmed by 7 bases and V by 0 bases; bases with no gene match: 8.

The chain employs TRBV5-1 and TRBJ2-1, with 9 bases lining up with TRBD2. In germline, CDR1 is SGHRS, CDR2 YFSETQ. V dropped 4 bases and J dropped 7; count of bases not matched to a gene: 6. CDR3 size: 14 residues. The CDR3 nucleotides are TGCGCCAGCAGCGTTAGCGGGGGTGAAAATGAGCAGTTCTTC. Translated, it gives CASSVSGGENEQFF.

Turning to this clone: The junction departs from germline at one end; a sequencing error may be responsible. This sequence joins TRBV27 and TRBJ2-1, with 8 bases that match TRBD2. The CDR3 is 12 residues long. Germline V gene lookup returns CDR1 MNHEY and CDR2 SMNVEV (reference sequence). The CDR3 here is CASRKISGEKVF. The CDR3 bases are TGTGCCAGCAGGAAGATTAGCGGGGAGAAGGTCTTC.

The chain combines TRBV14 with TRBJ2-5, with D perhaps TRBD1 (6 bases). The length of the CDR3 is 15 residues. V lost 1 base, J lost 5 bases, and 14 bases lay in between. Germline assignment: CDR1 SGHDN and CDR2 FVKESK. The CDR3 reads CASSQVWAGAETQYF. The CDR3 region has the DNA TGTGCCAGCAGCCAAGTGTGGGCAGGGGCGGAGACCCAGTACTTC.

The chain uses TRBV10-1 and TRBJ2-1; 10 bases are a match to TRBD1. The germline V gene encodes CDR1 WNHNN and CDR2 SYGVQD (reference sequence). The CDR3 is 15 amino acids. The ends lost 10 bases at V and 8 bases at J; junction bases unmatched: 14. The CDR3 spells CATIPGTGDADEQFF. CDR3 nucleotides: TGCGCCACCATCCCCGGGACAGGGGATGCAGATGAGCAGTTCTTC.

The CDR3 sequence is CASSLERDNAQETQYF. CDR3 in DNA: TGTGCCAGCAGCTTGGAACGGGACAATGCTCAAGAGACCCAGTACTTC. The gene calls are TRBV5-6 and TRBJ2-5; the D gene is possibly TRBD1 (6 bases). The CDR3 is 16 amino acids. Trimming stripped 0 bases from V and 2 bases from J, with 14 bases between. Germline V lookup: CDR1 SGHDT, CDR2 YYEEEE.

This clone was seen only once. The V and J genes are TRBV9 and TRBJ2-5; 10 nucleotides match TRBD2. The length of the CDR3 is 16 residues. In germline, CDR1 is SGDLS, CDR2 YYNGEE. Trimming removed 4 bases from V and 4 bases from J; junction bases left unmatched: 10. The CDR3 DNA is TGTGCCAGCAGCCGCCTAGCGGGGGAAGTTCGAGAGACCCAGTACTTC. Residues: CASSRLAGEVRETQYF.

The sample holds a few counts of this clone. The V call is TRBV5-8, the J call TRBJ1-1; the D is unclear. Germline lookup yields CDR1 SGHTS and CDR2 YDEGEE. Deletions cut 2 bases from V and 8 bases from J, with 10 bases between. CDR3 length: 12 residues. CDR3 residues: CASSFPFQEAFF. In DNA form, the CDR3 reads TGTGCCAGCAGCTTTCCTTTCCAGGAAGCTTTCTTT.

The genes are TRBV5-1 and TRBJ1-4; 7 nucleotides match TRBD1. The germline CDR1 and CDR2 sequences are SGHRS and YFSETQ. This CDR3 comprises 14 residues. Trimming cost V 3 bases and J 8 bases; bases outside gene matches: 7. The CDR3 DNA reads TGCGCCAGCAGCTCCACAGGGGACGCAGAAAAACTGTTTTTT. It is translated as CASSSTGDAEKLFF.

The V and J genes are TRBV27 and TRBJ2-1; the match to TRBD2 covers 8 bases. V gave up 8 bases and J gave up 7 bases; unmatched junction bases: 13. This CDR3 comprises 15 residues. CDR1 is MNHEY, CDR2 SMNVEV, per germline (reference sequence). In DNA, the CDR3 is TGTGCCAGCTTCTTATCGGGGGGGCCCTTAAATGAGCAGTTCTTC. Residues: CASFLSGGPLNEQFF.

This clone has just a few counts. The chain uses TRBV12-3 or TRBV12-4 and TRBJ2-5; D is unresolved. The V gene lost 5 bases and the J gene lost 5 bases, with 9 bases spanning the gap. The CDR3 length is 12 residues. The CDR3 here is CASSPPGETQYF. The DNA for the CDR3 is TGTGCCAGCAGTCCCCCCGGGGAGACCCAGTACTTC.

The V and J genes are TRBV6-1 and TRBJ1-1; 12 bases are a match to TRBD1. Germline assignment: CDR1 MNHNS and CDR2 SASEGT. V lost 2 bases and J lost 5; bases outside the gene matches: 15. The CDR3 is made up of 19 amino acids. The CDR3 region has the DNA TGTGCCAGCAGTGAATTTCCCCAGGGGACAGGGGGCGAGTGGACTGAAGCTTTCTTT. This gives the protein CASSEFPQGTGGEWTEAFF.

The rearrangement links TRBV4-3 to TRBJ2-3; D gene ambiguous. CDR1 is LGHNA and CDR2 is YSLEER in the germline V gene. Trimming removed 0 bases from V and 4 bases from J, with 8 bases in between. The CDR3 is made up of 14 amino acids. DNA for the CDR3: TGCGCCAGCAGCCAAGATCCGGTCGCAGATACGCAGTATTTT. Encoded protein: CASSQDPVADTQYF.

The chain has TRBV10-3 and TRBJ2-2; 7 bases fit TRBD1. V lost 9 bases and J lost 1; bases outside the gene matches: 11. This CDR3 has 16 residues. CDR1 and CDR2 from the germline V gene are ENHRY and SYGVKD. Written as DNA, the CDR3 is TGTGCCATTCTAACAACGAGACAGGGGAACACCGGGGAGCTGTTTTTT. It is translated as CAILTTRQGNTGELFF.

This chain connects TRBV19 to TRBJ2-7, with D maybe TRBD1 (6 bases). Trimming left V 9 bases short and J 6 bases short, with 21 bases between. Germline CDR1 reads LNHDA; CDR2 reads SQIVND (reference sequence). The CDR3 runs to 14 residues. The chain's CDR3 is CASKQGPTLGEQYF. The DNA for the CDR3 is TGTGCCAGCAAACAGGGACCTACTCTGGGCGAGCAGTACTTC.

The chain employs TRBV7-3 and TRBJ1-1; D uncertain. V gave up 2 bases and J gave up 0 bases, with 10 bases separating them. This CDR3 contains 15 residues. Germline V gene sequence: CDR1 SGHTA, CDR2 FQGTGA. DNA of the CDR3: TGTGCCAGCAGCTTAGTCGGGGTGATGAACACTGAAGCTTTCTTT. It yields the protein CASSLVGVMNTEAFF. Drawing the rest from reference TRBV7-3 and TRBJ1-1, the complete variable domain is GAGVSQTPSNKVTEKGKYVELRCDPISGHTALYWYRQSLGQGPEFLIYFQGTGAADDSGLPNDRFFAVRPEGSVSTLKIQRTERGDSAVYLCASSLVGVMNTEAFFGQGTRLTVV.

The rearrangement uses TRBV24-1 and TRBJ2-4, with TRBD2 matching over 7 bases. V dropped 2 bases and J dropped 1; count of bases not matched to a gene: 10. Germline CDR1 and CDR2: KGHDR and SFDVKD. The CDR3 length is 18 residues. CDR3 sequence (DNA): TGTGCCACCAGTGATTGGACTAGTGGGGTGGCGGCCAAAAACATTCAGTACTTC. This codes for CATSDWTSGVAAKNIQYF.

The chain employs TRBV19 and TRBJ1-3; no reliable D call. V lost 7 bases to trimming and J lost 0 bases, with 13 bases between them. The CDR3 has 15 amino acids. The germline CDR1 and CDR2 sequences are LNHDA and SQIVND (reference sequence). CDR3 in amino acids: CASNSGATSGNTIYF. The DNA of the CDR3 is TGTGCCAGTAATTCGGGAGCGACCTCTGGAAACACCATATATTTT.

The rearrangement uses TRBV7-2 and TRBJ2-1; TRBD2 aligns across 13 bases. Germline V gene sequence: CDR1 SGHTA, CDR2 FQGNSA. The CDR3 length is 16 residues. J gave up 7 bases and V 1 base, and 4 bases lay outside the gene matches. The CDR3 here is CASSLGGLAGWNEQFF. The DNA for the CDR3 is TGTGCCAGCAGCTTAGGGGGACTAGCGGGATGGAATGAGCAGTTCTTC. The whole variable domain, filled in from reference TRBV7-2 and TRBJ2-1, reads GAGVSQSPSNKVTEKGKDVELRCDPISGHTALYWYRQSLGQGLEFLIYFQGNSAPDKSGLPSDRFSAERTGGSVSTLTIQRTQQEDSAVYLCASSLGGLAGWNEQFFGPGTRLTVL.

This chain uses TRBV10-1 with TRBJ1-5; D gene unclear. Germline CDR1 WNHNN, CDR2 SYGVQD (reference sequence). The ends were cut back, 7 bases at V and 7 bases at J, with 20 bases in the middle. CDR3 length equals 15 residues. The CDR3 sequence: CASILKRSPGQPQHF. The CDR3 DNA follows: TGCGCCAGCATTCTAAAAAGGTCCCCGGGGCAGCCCCAGCATTTT.